Each of the 19 T cell receptor beta chains below was sequenced from the same sample in a study of shared clonotypes between healthy human individuals. CD45RO negativity and positive selection for CCR7 defined naive CD8 cells, a population that excluded terminally differentiated effector memory CD45RA+ cells. Here immunoSEQ multiplex PCR was the method, and the copy in TCRdb shows in-frame clones only, minus some. The sample lists about 650,000 clones, around 95% occurring once. What was sequenced was naive CD8+ T cells sorted from blood. All receptors derive from a woman under 40 in good health.

The chain carries TRBV27 and TRBJ2-7, with a weak D call TRBD1 (6 bases). CDR1 is MNHEY and CDR2 is SMNVEV in the germline V gene (reference sequence). The CDR3 sequence is 13 residues long. Trimming took 8 bases from V and 6 from J, leaving 17 bases between them. CDR3 nucleotide sequence: TGTGCCAGCGGTTCGGCCAGGGGTTCCGAGCAGTACTTC. It encodes CASGSARGSEQYF.

The V gene is TRBV2, the J gene TRBJ1-1; TRBD1 aligns across 8 bases. The CDR3 spans 14 residues. From germline, CDR1 is SNHLY and CDR2 FYNNEI. Trimming took 4 bases from V and 0 from J; bases not matched to a gene: 1. In nucleotides, the CDR3 is TGTGCCAGCAGTGCGGACAGGGTGAACACTGAAGCTTTCTTT. Its protein product is CASSADRVNTEAFF.

This chain links TRBV27 with TRBJ2-7, with TRBD2 matching over 7 bases. Germline CDR1 MNHEY, CDR2 SMNVEV (reference sequence). With V trimmed by 8 bases and J by 5 bases, 6 bases remained unmatched. The CDR3 runs 12 residues. CDR3 residues: CASSGTTHEQYF. Here the CDR3 DNA reads TGTGCCAGCTCCGGGACTACGCACGAGCAGTACTTC.

As concerns this clone: This sample also contains other DNA sequences that code for the same CDR3. V and J are TRBV6-5 and TRBJ2-2; no clear D. V was clipped by 0 bases and J by 1 base, with 9 bases between them. This CDR3 comprises 16 residues. CDR1 MNHEY and CDR2 SVGAGI come from the germline V gene. The CDR3: CASSYSMTGNTGELFF. The CDR3 DNA is TGTGCCAGCAGTTACTCGATGACGGGGAACACCGGGGAGCTGTTTTTT.

The J gene is TRBJ1-5, the V gene TRBV27, with D unclear. CDR1 and CDR2 (germline): MNHEY, SMNVEV (reference sequence). V was clipped by 5 bases and J by 8 bases, with 16 bases between them. CDR3 length equals 14 residues. DNA for the CDR3: TGTGCCAGCAGTCCGGACCGGGGTAGTGAGCCCCAGCATTTT. The encoded protein is CASSPDRGSEPQHF.

V usage is TRBV19 and J usage is TRBJ2-1; D might be TRBD1 (5 bases). V lost 6 bases and J 9 bases, leaving 9 bases between the germline ends. Germline lookup yields CDR1 LNHDA and CDR2 SQIVND (reference sequence). The CDR3 loop spans 11 amino acids. CDR3 nucleotides: TGTGCCAGTAGGGGGCTAGGTGAGCAGTTCTTC. Its translation is CASRGLGEQFF.

V and J are TRBV13 and TRBJ2-2, with D possibly being TRBD1 or TRBD2 (5 bases each). Trimming cost V 7 bases and J 4 bases, with 13 bases left between them. This CDR3 has 14 amino acids. From germline, CDR1 is PRHDT and CDR2 FYEKMQ (reference sequence). The DNA for the CDR3 is TGTGCCAGCACCGGGCAGGGAGTCACCGGGGAGCTGTTTTTT. Residues: CASTGQGVTGELFF. Variable domain in full (rest from reference TRBV13 and TRBJ2-2): AAGVIQSPRHLIKEKRETATLKCYPIPRHDTVYWYQQGPGQDPQFLISFYEKMQSDKGSIPDRFSAQQFSDYHSELNMSSLELGDSALYFCASTGQGVTGELFFGEGSRLTVL.

This clone has more than one count but fewer than ten. The J gene is TRBJ1-1, the V gene TRBV9, with D possibly TRBD1 on 5 matching bases. In germline, CDR1 is SGDLS, CDR2 YYNGEE. The V end lost 0 bases, the J end lost 8 bases, and 14 bases lay between the germline ends. The length of the CDR3 is 14 residues. CDR3 bases: TGTGCCAGCAGCGTAGTACGGACATCACTCGAAGCTTTCTTT. Translation gives CASSVVRTSLEAFF.

The rearrangement uses TRBV5-1 and TRBJ1-1; D is perhaps TRBD1 (5 bases). The CDR3 contains 13 residues. The germline gives CDR1 SGHRS, CDR2 YFSETQ. V dropped 4 bases and J dropped 5 bases, with 12 bases sitting between them. Written as DNA, the CDR3 is TGCGCCAGCAGCGACCCCGGGGGGACTGAAGCTTTCTTT. This gives the protein CASSDPGGTEAFF.

This rearrangement joins TRBV19 to TRBJ2-1; D may be TRBD2 (6 bases). The CDR3 is 13 residues long. V was clipped by 7 bases and J by 1 base, with 8 bases between them. The germline CDR1 and CDR2 sequences are LNHDA and SQIVND (reference sequence). The chain's CDR3 is CASNSGSYNEQFF. CDR3 nucleotide sequence: TGTGCCAGTAACAGCGGGTCCTACAATGAGCAGTTCTTC.

This chain uses TRBV7-9 with TRBJ1-2, with a tentative D call TRBD1 (5 bases). Germline CDR1 is SEHNR and CDR2 is FQNEAQ (reference sequence). The V and J ends lost 1 base and 4 bases respectively, with 10 bases between them. This CDR3 has 14 residues. In DNA form, the CDR3 reads TGTGCCAGCAGCTTAGGACAGAGCCTCTATGGCTACACCTTC. It yields the protein CASSLGQSLYGYTF.

This chain connects TRBV28 to TRBJ1-6, with 10 bases matching TRBD1. V lost 5 bases, J lost 8 bases, and 6 bases stayed unmatched. CDR1 and CDR2 (germline): MDHEN, SYDVKM. There are 15 residues in the CDR3. CDR3 DNA: TGTGCCAGCAGTCCGGGACAGGGGATCGATTCACCCCTCCACTTT. This codes for CASSPGQGIDSPLHF.

The chain has TRBV29-1 and TRBJ2-2, with TRBD1 matching 7 bases. The CDR3 loop spans 14 amino acids. After removal of 8 bases from V and 2 bases from J, the junction contained 8 bases not matched to a gene. Germline V gene data show CDR1 as SQVTM and CDR2 as ANQGSEA. This chain's CDR3 is CSIRQGENTGELFF. CDR3 bases: TGCAGCATAAGACAGGGTGAAAACACCGGGGAGCTGTTTTTT.

The chain couples TRBV27 to TRBJ2-7, with 7 nucleotides matching TRBD1. After removal of 5 bases from V and 1 base from J, the junction contained 5 bases not matched to a gene. Per the germline V gene, CDR1 is MNHEY and CDR2 is SMNVEV (reference sequence). The CDR3 is made up of 14 amino acids. CDR3 region: CASSQTGYSYEQYF. CDR3 DNA: TGTGCCAGCAGTCAGACAGGGTATTCCTACGAGCAGTACTTC.

This clone occurred once. The chain employs TRBV27 and TRBJ2-7; D ambiguous. Germline-derived CDR1 and CDR2 are MNHEY and SMNVEV (reference sequence). Trimming removed 2 bases at V and 2 bases at J, with 7 bases between. This CDR3 is built from 13 residues. The CDR3 DNA is TGTGCCAGCAGTTTAAACGGCGCCTACGAGCAGTACTTC. Translation: CASSLNGAYEQYF.

This chain joins TRBV27 and TRBJ2-6; 9 nucleotides agree with TRBD1. CDR1 is MNHEY, CDR2 SMNVEV, per germline (reference sequence). The CDR3 length is 16 residues. The V gene end was trimmed by 6 bases and the J gene end by 2 bases; junction bases not matched to a gene: 5. In DNA, the CDR3 is TGTGCCAGCAGATCTACAGGGGGCGCTGGGGCCAACGTCCTGACTTTC. Its translation is CASRSTGGAGANVLTF.

The chain is built from TRBV4-1 and TRBJ2-5; TRBD2 is a possible D gene (5 bases). CDR3 length equals 13 residues. Trimming removed 4 bases from V and 5 bases from J, with 11 bases in between. Looked up from germline, CDR1 is MGHRA and CDR2 is YSYEKL. The DNA of the CDR3 is TGCGCCAGCAGCCGAACGAGGGTGGAGACCCAGTACTTC. This gives the protein CASSRTRVETQYF.

The V gene is TRBV27, the J gene TRBJ2-1, with 14 bases lining up with TRBD2. The CDR3 runs 16 residues. The V segment lost 3 bases and the J segment 5 bases; nucleotides outside the gene matches: 3. The V gene's germline CDR1 is MNHEY and CDR2 SMNVEV (reference sequence). In nucleotides, the CDR3 is TGTGCCAGCAGTTTCGGGACTAGCGGGGGTAACAATGAGCAGTTCTTC. This encodes CASSFGTSGGNNEQFF.

The genes are TRBV4-1 and TRBJ2-7; 7 bases line up with TRBD1. The length of the CDR3 is 16 residues. Per germline, CDR1 MGHRA and CDR2 YSYEKL. V was clipped by 1 base and J by 0 bases; unmatched bases: 6. In DNA, the CDR3 is TGCGCCAGCAGCCAAGGGACAGGTTCGAGCTCCTACGAGCAGTACTTC. Translation: CASSQGTGSSSYEQYF.